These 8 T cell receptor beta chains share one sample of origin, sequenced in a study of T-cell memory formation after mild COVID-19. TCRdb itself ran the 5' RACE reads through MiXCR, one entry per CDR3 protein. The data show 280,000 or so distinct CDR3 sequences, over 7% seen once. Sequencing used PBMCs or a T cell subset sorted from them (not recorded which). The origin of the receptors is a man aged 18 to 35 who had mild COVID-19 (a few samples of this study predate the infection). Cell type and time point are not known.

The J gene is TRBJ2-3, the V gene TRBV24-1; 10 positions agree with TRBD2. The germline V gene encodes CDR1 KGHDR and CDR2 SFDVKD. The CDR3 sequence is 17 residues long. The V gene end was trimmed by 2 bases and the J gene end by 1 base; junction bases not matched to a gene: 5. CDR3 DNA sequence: TGTGCCACCAGTGATTCTTCAGCGGGGGGGCGCACAGATACGCAGTATTTT. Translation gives CATSDSSAGGRTDTQYF.

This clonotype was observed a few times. The CDR3 nucleotides are TGCGCCAGCAGCTTGGATCTAGGGAACCAAGAGACCCAGTACTTC. Its protein is CASSLDLGNQETQYF. The rearrangement links TRBV5-1 to TRBJ2-5, with unresolved D. The CDR3 has 15 amino acids. The V gene lost 0 bases and the J gene lost 0 bases, with 9 bases spanning the gap. In germline, CDR1 is SGHRS, CDR2 YFSETQ.

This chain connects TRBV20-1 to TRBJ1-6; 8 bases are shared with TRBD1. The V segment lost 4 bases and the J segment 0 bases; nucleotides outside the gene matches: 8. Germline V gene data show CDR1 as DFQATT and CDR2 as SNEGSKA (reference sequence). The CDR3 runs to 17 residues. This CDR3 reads CSAKIRGLSSYNSPLHF. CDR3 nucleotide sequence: TGCAGTGCTAAGATCAGGGGGCTTAGCTCCTATAATTCACCCCTCCACTTT.

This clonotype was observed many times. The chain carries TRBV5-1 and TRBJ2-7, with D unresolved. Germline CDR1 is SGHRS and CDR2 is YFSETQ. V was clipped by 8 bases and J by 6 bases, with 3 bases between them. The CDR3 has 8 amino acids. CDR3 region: CARSEQYV. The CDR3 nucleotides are TGCGCCAGATCCGAGCAGTACGTC.

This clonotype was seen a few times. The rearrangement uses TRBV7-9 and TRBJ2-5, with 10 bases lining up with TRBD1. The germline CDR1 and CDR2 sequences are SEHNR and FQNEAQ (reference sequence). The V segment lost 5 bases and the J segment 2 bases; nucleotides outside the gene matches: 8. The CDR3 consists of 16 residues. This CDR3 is CASSPTGGENQETQYF. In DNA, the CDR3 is TGTGCCAGCAGCCCGACAGGGGGCGAAAATCAAGAGACCCAGTACTTC.

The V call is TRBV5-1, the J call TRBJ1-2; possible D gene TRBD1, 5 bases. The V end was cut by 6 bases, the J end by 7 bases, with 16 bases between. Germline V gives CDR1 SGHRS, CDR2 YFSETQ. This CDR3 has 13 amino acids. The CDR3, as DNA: TGCGCCAGCACCGAAGGTGGGGGGGTTGGCTACACCTTC. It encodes CASTEGGGVGYTF. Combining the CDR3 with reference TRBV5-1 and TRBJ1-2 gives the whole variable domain KAGVTQTPRYLIKTRGQQVTLSCSPISGHRSVSWYQQTPGQGLQFLFEYFSETQRNKGNFPGRFSGRQFSNSRSEMNVSTLELGDSALYLCASTEGGGVGYTFGSGTRLTVV.

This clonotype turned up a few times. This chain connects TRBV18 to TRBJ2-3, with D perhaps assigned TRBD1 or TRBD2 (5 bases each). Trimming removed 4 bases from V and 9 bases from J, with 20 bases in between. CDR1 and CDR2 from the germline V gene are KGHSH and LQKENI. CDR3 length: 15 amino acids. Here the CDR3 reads CASSRLRDAPLTQYF. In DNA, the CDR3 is TGTGCCAGCTCACGACTCCGGGACGCACCCTTGACGCAGTATTTT.

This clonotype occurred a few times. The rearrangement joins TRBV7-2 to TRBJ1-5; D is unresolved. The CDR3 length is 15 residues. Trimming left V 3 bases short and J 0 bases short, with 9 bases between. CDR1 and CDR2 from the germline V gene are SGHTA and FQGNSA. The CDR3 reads CASSFLGDSNQPQHF. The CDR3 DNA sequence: TGTGCCAGCAGCTTTTTAGGAGATAGCAATCAGCCCCAGCATTTT.